This T cell receptor beta chain was sequenced for a study of cytomegalovirus exposure and HLA in healthy donors. Overall study findings and caveats: In the roughly 110 validation repertoires, about 94% of cluster scores exceeded 0, per a later analysis. There were some public TCRs occurring in many donors, but most TCR sequences were rare.

The CDR3 runs 13 residues. Germline CDR1 SQVTM, CDR2 ANQGSEA. Trimming took 7 bases from V and 7 from J, leaving 17 bases between them. The method was immunoSEQ multiplex PCR; TCRdb's version includes in-frame clones alone and lacks a portion of them. The repertoire has under 300,000 clones, 65% to 90% of them found once; the top ten carry approximately 1%. Concerning this clone itself: Its specificity is unknown.

The sequencing sample was made of PBMCs. This TCR came from a young woman in good health and CMV-seronegative. The chain couples TRBV29-1 to TRBJ2-1; D is perhaps TRBD1 (5 bases). This chain's CDR3 is CSGDLSTGNEQFF. In DNA form, the CDR3 reads TGCAGCGGAGACCTCTCAACAGGAAATGAGCAGTTCTTC.